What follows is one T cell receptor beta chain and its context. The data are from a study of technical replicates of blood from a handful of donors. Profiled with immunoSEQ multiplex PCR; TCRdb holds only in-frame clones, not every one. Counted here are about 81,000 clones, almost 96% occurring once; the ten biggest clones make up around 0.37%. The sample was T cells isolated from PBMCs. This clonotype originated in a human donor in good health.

CDR3 in DNA: TGCGCTACTGTTCGAGGGACTGAAGCTTTCTTT. This sequence encodes CATVRGTEAFF. V is TRBV10-2 and J is TRBJ1-1; D remains unclear. This CDR3 has 11 residues. Germline V gene data show CDR1 as WSHSY and CDR2 as SAAADI.